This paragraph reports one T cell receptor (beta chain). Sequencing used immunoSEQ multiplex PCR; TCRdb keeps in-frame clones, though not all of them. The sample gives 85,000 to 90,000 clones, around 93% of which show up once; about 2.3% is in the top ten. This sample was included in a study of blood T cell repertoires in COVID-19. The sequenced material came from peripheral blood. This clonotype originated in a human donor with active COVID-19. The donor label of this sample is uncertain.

This chain's CDR3 is CASSLTTTGANTEAFF. As DNA, the CDR3 is TGCGCCAGCAGCCTTACAACGACAGGGGCGAACACTGAAGCTTTCTTT. The chain joins TRBV4-1 to TRBJ1-1; 8 bases agree with TRBD1. V was pared by 4 bases and J by 1 base, with 8 bases of the junction left unmatched. Germline loops: CDR1 MGHRA, CDR2 YSYEKL. The CDR3 is 16 residues long.